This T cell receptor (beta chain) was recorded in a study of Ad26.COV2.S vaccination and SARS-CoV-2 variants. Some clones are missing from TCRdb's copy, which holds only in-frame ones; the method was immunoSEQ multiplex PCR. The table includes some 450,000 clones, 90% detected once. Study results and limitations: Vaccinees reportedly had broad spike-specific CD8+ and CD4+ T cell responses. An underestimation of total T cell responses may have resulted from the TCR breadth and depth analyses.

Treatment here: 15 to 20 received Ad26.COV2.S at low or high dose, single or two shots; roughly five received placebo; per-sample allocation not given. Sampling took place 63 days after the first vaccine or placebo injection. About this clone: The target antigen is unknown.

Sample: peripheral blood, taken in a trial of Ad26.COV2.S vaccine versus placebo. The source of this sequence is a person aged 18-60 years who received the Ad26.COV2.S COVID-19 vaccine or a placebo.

The CDR3 sequence is CASSVARTTGVNSPLHF. Written as DNA, the CDR3 is TGTGCCAGCAGCGTAGCACGGACGACAGGGGTCAATTCACCCCTCCACTTT. This chain links TRBV9 with TRBJ1-6, with 8 bases that match TRBD1. With V trimmed by 0 bases and J by 7 bases, 9 bases remained unmatched. CDR1 SGDLS and CDR2 YYNGEE come from the germline V gene. The CDR3 has 17 amino acids.